This T cell receptor beta chain was recorded in a study of shared T cell receptors in the human thymus. The germline V and J ends were trimmed by 5 bases and 1 base, with 12 bases remaining between them. This CDR3 comprises 14 residues. The V gene's germline CDR1 is MNHEY and CDR2 SVGAGI. Repertoires were generated with immunoSEQ multiplex PCR, while TCRdb's copy carries only in-frame clones and drops some. This sample has 540,000 or so clones, with around 82% found just once. These data were likewise used in another study, on human thymus T cells.

The source material was thymocytes. The clonotype comes from a boy under three years old with a congenital heart defect. This sequence joins TRBV6-5 and TRBJ2-7, with D possibly matching TRBD2 (6 bases). As DNA, the CDR3 is TGTGCCAGCAGTGGCGAGCGGGCGTCCTACGAGCAGTACTTC. Its translation is CASSGERASYEQYF.